The T cell receptor (beta chain) described here comes from a study of blood T cell repertoires in COVID-19. Looking at the study overall: The United States, Italy and Spain were the sources of the acute and convalescent COVID-19 samples. Sources were T cells, B-cell-depleted T cells, or PBMCs; the material itself was cDNA or gDNA.

This clone has just one count. In the original processing: Amplification of reference gene primers provided the estimated nucleated cell counts. This table comes from immunoSEQ multiplex PCR, and its TCRdb copy is limited to in-frame clones, with some not included. V, J and clone size were drawn from that table, and D and trimming were deduced from the DNA. Here the sample spans around 58,000 clones, 75% to 95% being singletons. In germline, CDR1 is SGHDT, CDR2 YYEEEE. This CDR3 region has 17 residues. The junction had 18 bases not matched to a gene; V was cut back by 2 bases and J by 7 bases. The rearrangement joins TRBV5-6 to TRBJ2-7, with 7 bases fitting TRBD1. The sequence came from a human donor with active COVID-19. The donor label of this sample is uncertain. Sequencing was done on a sample of peripheral blood. The CDR3 is CASSLHTGTVSPGEQYF. The CDR3 nucleotides are TGTGCCAGCAGCTTACACACCGGGACAGTAAGCCCTGGGGAGCAGTACTTC.